Sequencing of this T cell receptor (beta chain) was carried out in a study of T cell responses to AZD1222 COVID-19 vaccine. Assay used: immunoSEQ multiplex PCR; TCRdb lists only in-frame clones, some missing. The sample includes about 130,000 clones, 65% to 90% of them seen just once. CDR3 length equals 17 residues. CDR1 SEHNR and CDR2 FQNEAQ come from the germline V gene (reference sequence). V shed 5 bases, J shed 2 bases, and the junction held 9 bases outside the gene matches. Sequencing was performed on peripheral blood, taken 28 days after the second dose of the MenACWY control vaccine. V gene TRBV7-9 combines with J gene TRBJ2-1; the match to TRBD2 covers 10 bases. The TCR sequence derives from an adult who received the MenACWY meningococcal vaccine as a control. The CDR3 is CASSNLRLAGPYNEQFF. CDR3 nucleotides: TGTGCCAGCAGCAATCTGCGACTAGCGGGCCCCTACAATGAGCAGTTCTTC.